This TCR beta chain was captured by sequencing in a study of TIL therapy for anti-PD-1-resistant metastatic lung cancer. Study-wide background: Tumors were harvested before any PD-1/PD-L1 blockade. Tumors had a median PD-L1 proportion score of 4.5% to 7%. Half of patients were current or former smokers. By whole-exome sequencing, median non-synonymous tumor mutation burden was roughly 1.6 mutations per megabase.

The libraries were made with immunoSEQ v3. The assay was immunoSEQ multiplex PCR, and TCRdb's table has in-frame clones only and misses some. The data contain 35,000 to 55,000 clones, roughly 85% of them singletons. V dropped 2 bases and J dropped 2; count of bases not matched to a gene: 7. The CDR3 contains 15 residues. Germline lookup yields CDR1 SQVTM and CDR2 ANQGSEA. Time point meaning: pre-treatment sample, taken before nivolumab and TIL therapy. The chain has TRBV29-1 and TRBJ2-3; 7 nucleotides match TRBD2. The sample here was blood, taken at baseline. This sequence originates from a man in his 70s with non-small cell lung cancer. The CDR3 coding sequence is TGCAGCGTTGAAAGTCGGGAGGCGACCACAGATACGCAGTATTTT. Amino acids: CSVESREATTDTQYF.